This entry describes one T cell receptor (beta chain). Its antigen is still unknown. This CDR3 has 16 residues. With V trimmed by 3 bases and J by 5 bases, 10 bases remained unmatched. CDR1 MGHRA and CDR2 YSYEKL come from the germline V gene. This specimen belongs to a study of cytomegalovirus exposure and HLA in healthy donors. Study at large: Early released data comprised around 80 million unique TCRs from HLA-typed donors.

The study's findings and limits: Data from an earlier analysis indicated that most TCR beta V segments were productive either about 87% or about 30% of the time.

The PCR contained 60 Vbeta and 13 Jbeta primers. The method was immunoSEQ multiplex PCR; TCRdb's version includes in-frame clones alone and lacks a portion of them. The clone table shows tens of thousands of clones, with the ten largest holding approximately 5.3%. This receptor was identified in a man aged 25-45 years in good health and CMV-seropositive. The chain combines TRBV4-1 with TRBJ1-5; 7 bases align to TRBD1. The sequencing input was PBMCs. DNA for the CDR3: TGCGCCAGCAGCCAGTGGACAGGAGGGAAGGATCAGCCCCAGCATTTT. Amino acid sequence: CASSQWTGGKDQPQHF.